The clone carrying this TCR beta chain was counted many times. Antigen: not known. The data belong to a study of spatial heterogeneity in lung cancer. The germline V and J ends were trimmed by 5 bases and 4 bases, with 16 bases remaining between them. Germline CDR1 SGHVS, CDR2 FNYEAQ. The CDR3 consists of 15 residues. The study tagged each TCR cDNA molecule with a unique molecular identifier. One entry per CDR3 protein, called by TCRdb with MiXCR from the 5' RACE reads. Seen here are some 38,000 distinct CDR3 sequences, 6.5% to 9% observed once, and the top ten hold 25% to 35%. Overall study results and limits: At tumor resection, ubiquitous expanded TCRs were detected in blood more often than later.

Indicated time point: sample taken at primary tumor resection. No cells were sorted before sequencing. The whole RNA sequenced was extracted from tumor, nontumor lung or frozen PBMC. The approximately 79 donors had untreated early-stage non-small cell lung cancer. V usage is TRBV7-6 and J usage is TRBJ2-3; perhaps TRBD2 as D (6 bases). This sequence was found in a male donor with early-stage non-small cell lung cancer. The material was PBMCs, obtained at surgery. The CDR3 is CASSPNSLASDTQYF. In nucleotides, the CDR3 is TGTGCCAGCAGCCCCAATTCACTAGCATCAGATACGCAGTATTTT.